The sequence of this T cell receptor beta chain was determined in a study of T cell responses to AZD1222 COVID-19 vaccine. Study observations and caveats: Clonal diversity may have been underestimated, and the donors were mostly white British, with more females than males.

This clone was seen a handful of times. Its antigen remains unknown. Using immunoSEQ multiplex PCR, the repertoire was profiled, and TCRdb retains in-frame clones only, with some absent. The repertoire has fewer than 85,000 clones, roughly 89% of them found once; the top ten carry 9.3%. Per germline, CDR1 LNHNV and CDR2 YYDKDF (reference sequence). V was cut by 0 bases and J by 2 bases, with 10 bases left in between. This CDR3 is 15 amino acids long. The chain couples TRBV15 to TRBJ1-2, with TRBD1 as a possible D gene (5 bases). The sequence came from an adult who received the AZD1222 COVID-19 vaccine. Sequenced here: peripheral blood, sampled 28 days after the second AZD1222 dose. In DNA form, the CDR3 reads TGTGCCACCAGCAGAGATCTGGGGGAGAACTATGGCTACACCTTC. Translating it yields CATSRDLGENYGYTF.